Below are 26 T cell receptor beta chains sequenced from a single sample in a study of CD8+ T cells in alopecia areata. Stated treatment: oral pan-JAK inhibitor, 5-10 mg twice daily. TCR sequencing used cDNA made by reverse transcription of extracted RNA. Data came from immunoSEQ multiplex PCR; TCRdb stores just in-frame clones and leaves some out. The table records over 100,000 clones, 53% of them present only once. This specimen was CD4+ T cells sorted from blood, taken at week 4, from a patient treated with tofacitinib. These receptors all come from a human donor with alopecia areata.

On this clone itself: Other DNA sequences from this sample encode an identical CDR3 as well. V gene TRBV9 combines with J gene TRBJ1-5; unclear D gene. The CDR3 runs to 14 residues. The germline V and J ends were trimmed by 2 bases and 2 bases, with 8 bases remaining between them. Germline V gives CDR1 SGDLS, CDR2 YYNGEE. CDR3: CASSVAGGNQPQHF. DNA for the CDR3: TGTGCCAGCAGCGTTGCAGGAGGCAATCAGCCCCAGCATTTT.

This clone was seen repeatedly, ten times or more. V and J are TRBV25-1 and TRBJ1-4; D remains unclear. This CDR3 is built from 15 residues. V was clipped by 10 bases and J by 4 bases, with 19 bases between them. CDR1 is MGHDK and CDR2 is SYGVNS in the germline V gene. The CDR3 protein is CAILPRVYNNEKLFF. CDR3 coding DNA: TGTGCCATCCTTCCCCGGGTCTACAATAATGAAAAACTGTTTTTT.

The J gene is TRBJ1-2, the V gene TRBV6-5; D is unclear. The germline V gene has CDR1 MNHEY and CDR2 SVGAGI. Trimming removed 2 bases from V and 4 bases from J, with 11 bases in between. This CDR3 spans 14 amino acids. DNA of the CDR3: TGTGCCAGCAGTTACAAGTGGGAGGGCTATGGCTACACCTTC. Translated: CASSYKWEGYGYTF.

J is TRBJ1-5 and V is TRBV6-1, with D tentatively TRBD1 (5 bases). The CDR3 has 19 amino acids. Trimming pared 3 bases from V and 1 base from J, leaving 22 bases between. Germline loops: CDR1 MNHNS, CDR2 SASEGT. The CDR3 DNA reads TGTGCCAGCAGTGAGACTCTTGTTCGGGGAGGGGTGAGCAATCAGCCCCAGCATTTT. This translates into CASSETLVRGGVSNQPQHF.

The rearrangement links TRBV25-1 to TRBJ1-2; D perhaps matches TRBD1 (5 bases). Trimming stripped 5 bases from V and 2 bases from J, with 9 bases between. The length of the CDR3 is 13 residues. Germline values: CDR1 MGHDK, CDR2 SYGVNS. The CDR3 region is CASSPQENYGYTF. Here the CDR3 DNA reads TGTGCCAGCAGTCCACAGGAGAACTATGGCTACACCTTC.

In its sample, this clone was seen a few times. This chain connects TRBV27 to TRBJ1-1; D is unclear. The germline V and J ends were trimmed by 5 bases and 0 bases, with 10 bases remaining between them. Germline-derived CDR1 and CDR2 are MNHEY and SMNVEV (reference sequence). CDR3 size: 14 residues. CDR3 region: CASSPRPLNTEAFF. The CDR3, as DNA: TGTGCCAGCAGTCCCCGCCCGCTGAACACTGAAGCTTTCTTT.

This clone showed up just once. The DNA for the CDR3 is TGTGCCTGGAGGGTTTCGCAGGGCAACACTGAAGCTTTCTTT. Translated: CAWRVSQGNTEAFF. The chain combines TRBV30 with TRBJ1-1, with D possibly matching TRBD1 (5 bases). The germline V gene has CDR1 GTSNPN and CDR2 SVGIG (reference sequence). Trimming shortened V by 3 bases and J by 2 bases, and 13 bases separated the two germline ends. The CDR3 runs 14 residues.

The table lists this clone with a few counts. The CDR3 DNA reads as TGTGCCAGCAGCACACCAGGACAGGGCCCGTTCAATGAGCAGTTCTTC. Its translation: CASSTPGQGPFNEQFF. V gene TRBV7-9 combines with J gene TRBJ2-1, with 8 bases fitting TRBD1. The CDR3 consists of 16 residues. Germline-derived CDR1 and CDR2 are SEHNR and FQNEAQ (reference sequence). The V segment lost 5 bases and the J segment 6 bases; nucleotides outside the gene matches: 12.

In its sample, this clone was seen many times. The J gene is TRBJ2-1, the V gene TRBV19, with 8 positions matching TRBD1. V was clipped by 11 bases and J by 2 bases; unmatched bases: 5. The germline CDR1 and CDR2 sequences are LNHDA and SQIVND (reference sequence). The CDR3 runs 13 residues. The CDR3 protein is CAAAGGPYNEQFF. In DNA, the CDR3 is TGTGCCGCCGCAGGGGGCCCCTACAATGAGCAGTTCTTC.

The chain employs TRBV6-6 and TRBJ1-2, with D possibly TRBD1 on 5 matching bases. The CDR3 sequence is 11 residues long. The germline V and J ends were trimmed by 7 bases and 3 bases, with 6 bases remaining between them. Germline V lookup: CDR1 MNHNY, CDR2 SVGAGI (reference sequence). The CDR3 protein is CASTRDYGYTF. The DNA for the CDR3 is TGTGCCAGCACCAGGGACTATGGCTACACCTTC.

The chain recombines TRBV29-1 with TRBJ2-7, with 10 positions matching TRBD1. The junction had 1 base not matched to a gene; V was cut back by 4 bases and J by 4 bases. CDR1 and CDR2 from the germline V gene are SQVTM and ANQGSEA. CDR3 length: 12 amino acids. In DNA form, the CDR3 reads TGCAGCGTTGGGGGACAGGGGTACGAGCAGTACTTC. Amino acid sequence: CSVGGQGYEQYF.

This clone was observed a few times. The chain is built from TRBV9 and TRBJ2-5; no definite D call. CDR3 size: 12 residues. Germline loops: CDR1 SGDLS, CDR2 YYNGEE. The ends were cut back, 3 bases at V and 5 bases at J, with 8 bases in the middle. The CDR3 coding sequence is TGTGCCAGCAGCGGTCAGGTGGAGACCCAGTACTTC. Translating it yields CASSGQVETQYF.

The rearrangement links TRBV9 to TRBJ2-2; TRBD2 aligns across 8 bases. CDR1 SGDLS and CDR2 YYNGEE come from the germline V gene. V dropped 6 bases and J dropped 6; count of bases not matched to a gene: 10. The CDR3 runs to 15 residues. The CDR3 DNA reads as TGTGCCAGCACGTTGGACGGGAGGGCCTCCGGGGAGCTGTTTTTT. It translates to CASTLDGRASGELFF.

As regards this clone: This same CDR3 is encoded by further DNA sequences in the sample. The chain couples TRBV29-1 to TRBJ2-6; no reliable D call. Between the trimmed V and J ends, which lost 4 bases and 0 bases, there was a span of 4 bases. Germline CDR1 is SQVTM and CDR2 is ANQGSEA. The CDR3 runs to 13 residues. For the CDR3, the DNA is TGCAGCGTTGCGGCCTCTGGGGCCAACGTCCTGACTTTC. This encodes CSVAASGANVLTF.

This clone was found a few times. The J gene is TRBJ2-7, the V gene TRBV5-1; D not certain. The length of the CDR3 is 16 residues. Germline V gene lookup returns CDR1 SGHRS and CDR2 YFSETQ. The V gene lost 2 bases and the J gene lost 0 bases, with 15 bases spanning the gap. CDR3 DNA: TGCGCCAGCAGCTTATCGGCCGCCCAGAGCTCCTACGAGCAGTACTTC. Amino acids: CASSLSAAQSSYEQYF.

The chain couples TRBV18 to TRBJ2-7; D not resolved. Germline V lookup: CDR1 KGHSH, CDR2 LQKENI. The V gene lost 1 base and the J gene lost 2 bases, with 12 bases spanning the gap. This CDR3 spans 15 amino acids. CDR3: CASSPRQLIAYEQYF. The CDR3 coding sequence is TGTGCCAGCTCACCACGGCAGCTAATTGCCTACGAGCAGTACTTC.

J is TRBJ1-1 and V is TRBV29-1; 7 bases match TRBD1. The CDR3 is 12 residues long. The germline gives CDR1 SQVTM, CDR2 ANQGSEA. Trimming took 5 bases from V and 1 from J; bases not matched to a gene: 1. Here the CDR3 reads CSVRTGNTEAFF. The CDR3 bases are TGCAGCGTTAGGACAGGGAACACTGAAGCTTTCTTT. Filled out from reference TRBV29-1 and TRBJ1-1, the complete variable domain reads SAVISQKPSRDICQRGTSLTIQCQVDSQVTMMFWYRQQPGQSLTLIATANQGSEATYESGFVIDKFPISRPNLTFSTLTVSNMSPEDSSIYLCSVRTGNTEAFFGQGTRLTVV.

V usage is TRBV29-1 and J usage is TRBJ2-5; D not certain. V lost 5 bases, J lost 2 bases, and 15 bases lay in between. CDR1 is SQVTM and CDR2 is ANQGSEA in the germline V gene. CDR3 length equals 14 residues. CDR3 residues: CSVLARADQETQYF. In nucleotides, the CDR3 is TGCAGCGTTCTTGCTCGGGCAGATCAAGAGACCCAGTACTTC.

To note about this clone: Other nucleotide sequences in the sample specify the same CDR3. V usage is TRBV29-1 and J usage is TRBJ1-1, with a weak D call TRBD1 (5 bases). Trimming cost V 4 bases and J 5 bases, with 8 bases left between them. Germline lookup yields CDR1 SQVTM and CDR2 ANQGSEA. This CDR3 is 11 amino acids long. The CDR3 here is CSVGQGTEAFF. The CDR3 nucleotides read TGCAGCGTTGGGCAGGGTACTGAAGCTTTCTTT.

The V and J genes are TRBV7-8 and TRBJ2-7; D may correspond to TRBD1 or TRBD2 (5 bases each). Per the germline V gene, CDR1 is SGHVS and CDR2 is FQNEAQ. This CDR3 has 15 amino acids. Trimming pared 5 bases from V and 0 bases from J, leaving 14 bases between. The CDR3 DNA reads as TGTGCCAGCAGCCGGGACGCTAGGAGCTCCTACGAGCAGTACTTC. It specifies CASSRDARSSYEQYF.

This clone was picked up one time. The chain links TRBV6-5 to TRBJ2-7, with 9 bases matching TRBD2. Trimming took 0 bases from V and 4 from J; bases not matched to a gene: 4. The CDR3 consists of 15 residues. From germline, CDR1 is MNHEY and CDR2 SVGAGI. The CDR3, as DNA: TGTGCCAGCAGTTACTCAGGACTAGCGCTTTACGAGCAGTACTTC. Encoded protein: CASSYSGLALYEQYF.

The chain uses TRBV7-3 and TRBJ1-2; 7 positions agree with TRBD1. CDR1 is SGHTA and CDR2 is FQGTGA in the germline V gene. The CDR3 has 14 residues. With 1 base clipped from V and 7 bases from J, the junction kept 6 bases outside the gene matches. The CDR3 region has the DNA TGTGCCAGCAGCTTAAACCCAGGGGGTCGTGGCTACACCTTC. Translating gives CASSLNPGGRGYTF.

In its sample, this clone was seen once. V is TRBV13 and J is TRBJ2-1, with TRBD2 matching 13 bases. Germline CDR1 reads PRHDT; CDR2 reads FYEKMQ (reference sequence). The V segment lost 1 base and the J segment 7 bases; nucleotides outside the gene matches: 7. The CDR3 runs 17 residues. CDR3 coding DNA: TGTGCCAGCAGCTTAGCCCGACTAGCGGGAGGCCGGAATGAGCAGTTCTTC. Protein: CASSLARLAGGRNEQFF.

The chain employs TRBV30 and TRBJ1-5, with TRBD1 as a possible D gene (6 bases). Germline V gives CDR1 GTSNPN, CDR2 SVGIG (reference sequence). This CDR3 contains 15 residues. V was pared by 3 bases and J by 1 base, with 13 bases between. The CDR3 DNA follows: TGTGCCTGGAGCCGGACAGTCGGGAGCAATCAGCCCCAGCATTTT. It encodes CAWSRTVGSNQPQHF.

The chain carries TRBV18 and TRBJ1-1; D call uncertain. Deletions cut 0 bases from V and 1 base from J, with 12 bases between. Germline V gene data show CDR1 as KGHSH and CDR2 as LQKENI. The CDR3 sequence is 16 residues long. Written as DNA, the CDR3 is TGTGCCAGCTCACCACCGGTCGAGCCGTGGAACACTGAAGCTTTCTTT. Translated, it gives CASSPPVEPWNTEAFF.

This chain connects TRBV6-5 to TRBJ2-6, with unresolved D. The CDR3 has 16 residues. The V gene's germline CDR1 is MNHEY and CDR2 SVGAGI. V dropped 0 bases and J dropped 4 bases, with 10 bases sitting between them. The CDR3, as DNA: TGTGCCAGCAGTTACTCGACCCAGAGCGGGGCCAACGTCCTGACTTTC. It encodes CASSYSTQSGANVLTF.